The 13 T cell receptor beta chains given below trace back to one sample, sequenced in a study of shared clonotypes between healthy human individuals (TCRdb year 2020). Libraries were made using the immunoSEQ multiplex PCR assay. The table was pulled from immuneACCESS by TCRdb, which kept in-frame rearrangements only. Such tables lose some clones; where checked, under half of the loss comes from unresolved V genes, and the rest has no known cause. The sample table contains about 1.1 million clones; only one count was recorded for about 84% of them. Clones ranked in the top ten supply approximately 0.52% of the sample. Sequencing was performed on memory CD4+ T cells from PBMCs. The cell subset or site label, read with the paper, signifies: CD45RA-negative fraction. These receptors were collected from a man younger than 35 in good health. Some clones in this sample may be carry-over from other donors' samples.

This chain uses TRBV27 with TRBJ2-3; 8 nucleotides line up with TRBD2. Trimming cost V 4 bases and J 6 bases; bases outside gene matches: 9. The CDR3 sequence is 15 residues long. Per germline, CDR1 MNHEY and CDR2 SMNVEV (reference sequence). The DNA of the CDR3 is TGTGCCAGCAGTTGGAGCGGGGGCGCAGGGGATACGCAGTATTTT. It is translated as CASSWSGGAGDTQYF.

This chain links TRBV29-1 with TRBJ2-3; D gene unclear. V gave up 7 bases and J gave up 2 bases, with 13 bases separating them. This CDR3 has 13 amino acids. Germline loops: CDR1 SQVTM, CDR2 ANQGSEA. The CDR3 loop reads CSAHRRNTDTQYF. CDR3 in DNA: TGCAGCGCCCACCGGCGGAACACAGATACGCAGTATTTT.

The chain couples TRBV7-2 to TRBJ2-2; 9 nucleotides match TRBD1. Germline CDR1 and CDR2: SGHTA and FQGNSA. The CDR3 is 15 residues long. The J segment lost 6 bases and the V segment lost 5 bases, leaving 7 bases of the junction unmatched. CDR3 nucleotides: TGTGCCAGCAGCAAAGGGACAGGGAGGGCCGGGGAGCTGTTTTTT. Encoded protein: CASSKGTGRAGELFF.

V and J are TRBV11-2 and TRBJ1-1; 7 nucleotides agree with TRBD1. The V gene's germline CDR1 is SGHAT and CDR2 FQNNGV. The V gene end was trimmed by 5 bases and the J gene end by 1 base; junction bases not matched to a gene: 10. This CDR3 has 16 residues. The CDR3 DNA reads TGTGCCAGCAGCGGGTACCTGGGACAGTCGAACACTGAAGCTTTCTTT. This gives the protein CASSGYLGQSNTEAFF.

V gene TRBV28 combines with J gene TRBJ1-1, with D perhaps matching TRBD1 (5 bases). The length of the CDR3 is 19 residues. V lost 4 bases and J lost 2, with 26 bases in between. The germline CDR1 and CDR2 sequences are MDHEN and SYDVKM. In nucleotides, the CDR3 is TGTGCCAGCAGTTCTGGGCAGGGAAGGCTAGGGGTGGGTAACACTGAAGCTTTCTTT. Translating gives CASSSGQGRLGVGNTEAFF.

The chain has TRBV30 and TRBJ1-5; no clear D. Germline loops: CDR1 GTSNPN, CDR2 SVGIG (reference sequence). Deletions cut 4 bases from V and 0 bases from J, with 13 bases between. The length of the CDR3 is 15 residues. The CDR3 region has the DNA TGTGCCTGGAACAACGGGCTGTATAGCAATCAGCCCCAGCATTTT. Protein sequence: CAWNNGLYSNQPQHF.

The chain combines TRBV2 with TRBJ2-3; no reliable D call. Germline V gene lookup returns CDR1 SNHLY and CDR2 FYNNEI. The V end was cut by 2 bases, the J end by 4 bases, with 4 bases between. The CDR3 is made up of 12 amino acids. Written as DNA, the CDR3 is TGTGCCAGCAGTGAAATGGCAGATACGCAGTATTTT. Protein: CASSEMADTQYF. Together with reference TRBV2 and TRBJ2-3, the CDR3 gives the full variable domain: EPEVTQTPSHQVTQMGQEVILRCVPISNHLYFYWYRQILGQKVEFLVSFYNNEISEKSEIFDDQFSVERPDGSNFTLKIRSTKLEDSAMYFCASSEMADTQYFGPGTRLTVL.

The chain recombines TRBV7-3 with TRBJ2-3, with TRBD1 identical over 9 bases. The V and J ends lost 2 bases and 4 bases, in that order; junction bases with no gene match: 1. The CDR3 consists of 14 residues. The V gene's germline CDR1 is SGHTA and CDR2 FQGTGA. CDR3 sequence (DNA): TGTGCCAGCAGCTTAGGACAGGGGTCAGATACGCAGTATTTT. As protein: CASSLGQGSDTQYF.

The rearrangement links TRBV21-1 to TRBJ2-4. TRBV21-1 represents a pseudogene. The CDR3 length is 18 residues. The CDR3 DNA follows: TGTGCCAGCAGCAAAAGCGATTTAGTCGGGGACCAAATGAACATTCAGTACTTC. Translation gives CASSKSDLVGDQMNIQYF.

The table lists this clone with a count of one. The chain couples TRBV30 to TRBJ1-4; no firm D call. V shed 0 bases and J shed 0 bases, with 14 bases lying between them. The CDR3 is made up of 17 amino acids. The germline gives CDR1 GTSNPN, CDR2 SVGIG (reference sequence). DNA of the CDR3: TGTGCCTGGAGTGTAACGGCAGGCCGAGCAACTAATGAAAAACTGTTTTTT. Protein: CAWSVTAGRATNEKLFF.

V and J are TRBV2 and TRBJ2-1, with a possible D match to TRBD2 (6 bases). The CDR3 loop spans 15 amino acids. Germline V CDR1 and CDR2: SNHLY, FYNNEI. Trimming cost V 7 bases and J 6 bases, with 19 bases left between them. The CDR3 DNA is TGTGCCAGCAACCTAATGACTAGTTGGGTCAATGAGCAGTTCTTC. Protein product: CASNLMTSWVNEQFF.

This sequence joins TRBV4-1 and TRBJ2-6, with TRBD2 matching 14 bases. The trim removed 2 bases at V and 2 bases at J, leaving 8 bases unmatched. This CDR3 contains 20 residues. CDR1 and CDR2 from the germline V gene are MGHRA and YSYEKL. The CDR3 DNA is TGCGCCAGCAGCCAACTAGGACTAGCGGGAGGTGGAGCTGGGGCCAACGTCCTGACTTTC. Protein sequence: CASSQLGLAGGGAGANVLTF.

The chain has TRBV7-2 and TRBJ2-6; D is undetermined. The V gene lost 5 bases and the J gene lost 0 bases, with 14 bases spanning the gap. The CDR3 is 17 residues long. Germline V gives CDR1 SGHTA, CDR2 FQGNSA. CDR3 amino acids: CASSGEGWNSGANVLTF. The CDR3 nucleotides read TGTGCCAGCAGCGGAGAAGGGTGGAACTCTGGGGCCAACGTCCTGACTTTC.